This entry lists 27 T cell receptor beta chains sequenced from one sample in a study of blood T cell repertoires in COVID-19. Here immunoSEQ multiplex PCR was the method, and the copy in TCRdb shows in-frame clones only, minus some. Of about 300,000 clones in the sample, nearly 90% were seen once. The specimen sequenced was PBMCs or T cells enriched from blood (not recorded which). These receptors were collected from a woman aged 50 to 60 who had been exposed to COVID-19.

This CDR3 is CASSRRVVYSPLHF. CDR3 sequence (DNA): TGCGCCAGCAGTCGCAGGGTGGTTTATTCACCCCTCCACTTT. The chain carries TRBV23-1 and TRBJ1-6; maybe TRBD1 (5 bases). TRBV23-1 is flagged as an ORF with uncertain function. V lost 4 bases and J 8 bases, leaving 12 bases between the germline ends. This CDR3 region has 14 residues.

The V call is TRBV10-3, the J call TRBJ2-5; 9 positions match TRBD2. CDR3 length equals 13 residues. Germline V CDR1 and CDR2: ENHRY, SYGVKD. V lost 10 bases and J lost 1; bases outside the gene matches: 4. The CDR3 region is CATLSGSQETQYF. DNA of the CDR3: TGTGCCACGCTTAGCGGGAGCCAAGAGACCCAGTACTTC.

The chain employs TRBV11-1 and TRBJ2-1, with TRBD2 matching 11 bases. V was clipped by 7 bases and J by 8 bases; unmatched bases: 10. The CDR3 consists of 15 residues. CDR1 is SGHAT, CDR2 FQDESV, per germline (reference sequence). The CDR3 DNA follows: TGTGCCAGCAAGACACTAGCGGGGGCTTTCGATGAGCAGTTCTTC. It is translated as CASKTLAGAFDEQFF.

The DNA for the CDR3 is TGTGCCAGCAGACTCAGCGGCGGACAGCCCCAGCATTTT. Translation: CASRLSGGQPQHF. The rearrangement joins TRBV11-2 to TRBJ1-5; no clear D. V lost 6 bases and J lost 7, with 13 bases in between. Germline loops: CDR1 SGHAT, CDR2 FQNNGV. This CDR3 is 13 amino acids long. The full variable domain, its missing parts supplied by reference TRBV11-2 and TRBJ1-5, is EAGVAQSPRYKIIEKRQSVAFWCNPISGHATLYWYQQILGQGPKLLIQFQNNGVVDDSQLPKDRFSAERLKGVDSTLKIQPAKLEDSAVYLCASRLSGGQPQHFGDGTRLSIL.

The chain combines TRBV29-1 with TRBJ2-1, with TRBD2 identical over 14 bases. Germline lookup yields CDR1 SQVTM and CDR2 ANQGSEA. This CDR3 region has 14 residues. The V segment lost 7 bases and the J segment 5 bases; nucleotides outside the gene matches: 4. The CDR3 nucleotides read TGCAGCGCTTCGACTAGCGGGGGGGACAATGAGCAGTTCTTC. It encodes CSASTSGGDNEQFF.

The V and J genes are TRBV27 and TRBJ1-2; TRBD1 agrees at 7 bases. Looked up from germline, CDR1 is MNHEY and CDR2 is SMNVEV (reference sequence). CDR3 size: 13 residues. Trimming at V came to 6 bases and at J to 6 bases, leaving 7 bases not matched to a gene. The chain's CDR3 is CASRPTGHDGYTF. The CDR3 DNA sequence: TGTGCCAGCAGGCCGACAGGGCATGATGGCTACACCTTC.

The V call is TRBV19, the J call TRBJ2-2; unclear D gene. The germline V gene has CDR1 LNHDA and CDR2 SQIVND (reference sequence). The CDR3 loop spans 16 amino acids. With 10 bases removed from V and 3 bases from J, the gap between germline ends came to 21 bases. In DNA form, the CDR3 reads TGTGCCACCCAATCGGCAACTACGCGTGACACCGGGGAGCTGTTTTTT. Translation: CATQSATTRDTGELFF. The full variable domain, in which reference TRBV19 and TRBJ2-2 provide the parts outside the CDR3, is DGGITQSPKYLFRKEGQNVTLSCEQNLNHDAMYWYRQDPGQGLRLIYYSQIVNDFQKGDIAEGYSVSREKKESFPLTVTSAQKNPTAFYLCATQSATTRDTGELFFGEGSRLTVL.

This chain uses TRBV27 with TRBJ2-7; maybe TRBD2 (5 bases). CDR1 is MNHEY and CDR2 is SMNVEV in the germline V gene (reference sequence). Trimming removed 3 bases at V and 6 bases at J, with 12 bases between. The CDR3 contains 13 residues. The CDR3 DNA is TGTGCCAGCAGTTTCCGGGGTAGTGGCGAGCAGTACTTC. Amino acids: CASSFRGSGEQYF.

The J gene is TRBJ2-7, the V gene TRBV5-1; 7 positions agree with TRBD2. Losses at the gene ends were 4 bases for V and 2 bases for J; bases not matched to a gene: 9. The CDR3 covers 15 residues. Germline V lookup: CDR1 SGHRS, CDR2 YFSETQ. CDR3 sequence reads: CASSVEASGTYEQYF. CDR3 nucleotides: TGCGCCAGCAGCGTTGAGGCTAGCGGAACCTACGAGCAGTACTTC.

V usage is TRBV5-1 and J usage is TRBJ1-1, with 8 bases that match TRBD1. From germline, CDR1 is SGHRS and CDR2 YFSETQ. The CDR3 has 17 residues. V dropped 0 bases and J dropped 0; count of bases not matched to a gene: 7. The CDR3 coding sequence is TGCGCCAGCAGCTTGGCCCTGGGACAGGCGATGAACACTGAAGCTTTCTTT. It specifies CASSLALGQAMNTEAFF. Filled out from reference TRBV5-1 and TRBJ1-1, the complete variable domain reads KAGVTQTPRYLIKTRGQQVTLSCSPISGHRSVSWYQQTPGQGLQFLFEYFSETQRNKGNFPGRFSGRQFSNSRSEMNVSTLELGDSALYLCASSLALGQAMNTEAFFGQGTRLTVV.

Remarks on this clone: The same CDR3 can be traced to other DNA sequences in this sample. The chain combines TRBV3-1 (or the pseudogene TRBV3-2) with TRBJ1-2, with a possible D match to TRBD1 (5 bases). In germline, CDR1 is LGHDT, CDR2 YNNKEL (reference sequence). V lost 1 base to trimming and J lost 3 bases, with 9 bases between them. This CDR3 has 14 residues. The CDR3 here is CASSQGTGDYGYTF. CDR3 DNA sequence: TGTGCCAGCAGCCAAGGAACGGGGGACTATGGCTACACCTTC.

This chain uses TRBV5-4 with TRBJ2-2; 7 bases match TRBD2. The CDR3 spans 15 residues. Germline V gives CDR1 SGHNT, CDR2 YYREEE (reference sequence). V shed 4 bases and J 2 bases; nucleotides not matched to a gene: 5. The DNA of the CDR3 is TGTGCCAGCAGCCCGGGCGGGGGAAACACCGGGGAGCTGTTTTTT. Translation gives CASSPGGGNTGELFF. The whole variable domain, remainder taken from reference TRBV5-4 and TRBJ2-2, is ETGVTQSPTHLIKTRGQQVTLRCSSQSGHNTVSWYQQALGQGPQFIFQYYREEENGRGNFPPRFSGLQFPNYSSELNVNALELDDSALYLCASSPGGGNTGELFFGEGSRLTVL.

This rearrangement joins TRBV6-2 or TRBV6-3 to TRBJ2-5; a weak D match, TRBD2 (6 bases). This CDR3 contains 15 residues. Germline V gene lookup returns CDR1 MNHEY and CDR2 SVGEGT. The V end was cut by 2 bases, the J end by 3 bases, with 13 bases between. In DNA form, the CDR3 reads TGTGCCAGCAGTTACCCCCCTGCGGGGAAAGAGACCCAGTACTTC. It codes for CASSYPPAGKETQYF.

This clone was counted between two and nine times. J is TRBJ1-2 and V is TRBV14; D call uncertain. This CDR3 spans 13 amino acids. Looked up from germline, CDR1 is SGHDN and CDR2 is FVKESK. The V gene lost 0 bases and the J gene lost 4 bases, with 6 bases spanning the gap. Here the CDR3 reads CASSQERGYGYTF. CDR3 nucleotide sequence: TGTGCCAGCAGCCAAGAACGAGGCTATGGCTACACCTTC.

By its share, this clone is medium-sized. The chain recombines TRBV4-1 with TRBJ2-5; 8 nucleotides align to TRBD2. Trimming removed 4 bases from V and 1 base from J; junction bases left unmatched: 5. The CDR3 contains 15 residues. From germline, CDR1 is MGHRA and CDR2 YSYEKL. CDR3 bases: TGCGCCAGCAGCCCAAAGCGGGGGACCCAAGAGACCCAGTACTTC. Its translation: CASSPKRGTQETQYF.

The chain combines TRBV6-5 with TRBJ2-5, with 8 bases identical to TRBD2. This CDR3 region has 12 residues. With 7 bases clipped from V and 10 bases from J, the junction kept 8 bases outside the gene matches. Per the germline V gene, CDR1 is MNHEY and CDR2 is SVGAGI. The DNA of the CDR3 is TGTGCCAGCACTGGACTAGCTCCTCGCCAGTACTTC. Translation gives CASTGLAPRQYF.

CDR3 sequence reads: CASSLGVRQDNQPQHF. CDR3 sequence (DNA): TGCGCCAGCAGCTTGGGGGTCCGGCAGGACAATCAGCCCCAGCATTTT. This rearrangement joins TRBV5-1 to TRBJ1-5; D is undetermined. The germline CDR1 and CDR2 sequences are SGHRS and YFSETQ. CDR3 length: 16 residues. Trimming removed 0 bases at V and 3 bases at J, with 13 bases between. The whole variable domain, filled in from reference TRBV5-1 and TRBJ1-5, reads KAGVTQTPRYLIKTRGQQVTLSCSPISGHRSVSWYQQTPGQGLQFLFEYFSETQRNKGNFPGRFSGRQFSNSRSEMNVSTLELGDSALYLCASSLGVRQDNQPQHFGDGTRLSIL.

This chain uses TRBV19 with TRBJ1-4, with D hard to call. Germline loops: CDR1 LNHDA, CDR2 SQIVND (reference sequence). With 3 bases removed from V and 2 bases from J, the gap between germline ends came to 7 bases. This CDR3 has 14 amino acids. The CDR3 region has the DNA TGTGCCAGTAGTATCCCACAGACTAATGAAAAACTGTTTTTT. Protein sequence: CASSIPQTNEKLFF.

The gene calls are TRBV20-1 and TRBJ1-5; D is unresolved. This CDR3 is 15 amino acids long. The V end lost 3 bases, the J end lost 0 bases, and 12 bases lay between the germline ends. Per the germline V gene, CDR1 is DFQATT and CDR2 is SNEGSKA (reference sequence). DNA of the CDR3: TGCAGTGCTAGTAAACCCGGGTTTAGCAATCAGCCCCAGCATTTT. This gives the protein CSASKPGFSNQPQHF.

This clone has a single count. Within the sample, other DNA sequences also encode this same CDR3. The rearrangement joins TRBV6-5 to TRBJ1-2, with 12 positions matching TRBD1. This CDR3 is built from 14 residues. V dropped 5 bases and J dropped 7; count of bases not matched to a gene: 5. Germline values: CDR1 MNHEY, CDR2 SVGAGI. The CDR3 nucleotides are TGTGCCAGCAGTCCGGGACAGGGGGCGCGTGGCTACACCTTC. Translation gives CASSPGQGARGYTF.

The CDR3 DNA reads as TGTGCCAGCAGCCCTGTGGGGCTAATCCCAACGAGTAATTCACCCCTCCACTTT. It translates to CASSPVGLIPTSNSPLHF. The chain is built from TRBV7-9 and TRBJ1-6, with D possibly TRBD1 on 5 matching bases. Trimming shortened V by 5 bases and J by 6 bases, and 23 bases separated the two germline ends. CDR3 length: 18 amino acids. CDR1 SEHNR and CDR2 FQNEAQ come from the germline V gene (reference sequence).

This chain joins TRBV5-1 and TRBJ1-1, with TRBD1 as a possible D gene (5 bases). Germline lookup yields CDR1 SGHRS and CDR2 YFSETQ. This CDR3 spans 15 amino acids. V lost 3 bases and J 1 base, leaving 13 bases between the germline ends. In nucleotides, the CDR3 is TGCGCCAGCAGCTCGCAGGGCGTGGGGAACACTGAAGCTTTCTTT. Amino acid sequence: CASSSQGVGNTEAFF.

The chain links TRBV30 to TRBJ2-3; TRBD2 matches 7 bases. Germline CDR1 is GTSNPN and CDR2 is SVGIG (reference sequence). With V trimmed by 1 base and J by 11 bases, 9 bases remained unmatched. This CDR3 has 13 amino acids. In DNA, the CDR3 is TGTGCCTGGAGTGCCGGGGGGACGCGAATGCAGTATTTT. Translating gives CAWSAGGTRMQYF.

The chain has TRBV10-3 and TRBJ1-5; D is possibly TRBD1 (6 bases). This CDR3 is 15 amino acids long. Germline-derived CDR1 and CDR2 are ENHRY and SYGVKD. Deletions cut 5 bases from V and 7 bases from J, with 18 bases between. CDR3 in amino acids: CAISSGQPAGQPQHF. The DNA of the CDR3 is TGTGCCATCAGTTCCGGACAGCCGGCAGGACAGCCCCAGCATTTT.

As concerns this clone: Other DNA sequences in the same sample also yield this CDR3. V gene TRBV29-1 combines with J gene TRBJ1-4; 10 bases line up with TRBD1. This CDR3 is 14 amino acids long. The V gene end was trimmed by 6 bases and the J gene end by 0 bases; junction bases not matched to a gene: 1. In germline, CDR1 is SQVTM, CDR2 ANQGSEA. CDR3 in amino acids: CSVGTGATNEKLFF. As DNA, the CDR3 is TGCAGCGTGGGGACAGGGGCAACTAATGAAAAACTGTTTTTT. Full variable domain (outside the CDR3, taken from reference TRBV29-1 and TRBJ1-4): SAVISQKPSRDICQRGTSLTIQCQVDSQVTMMFWYRQQPGQSLTLIATANQGSEATYESGFVIDKFPISRPNLTFSTLTVSNMSPEDSSIYLCSVGTGATNEKLFFGSGTQLSVL.

The chain has TRBV5-1 and TRBJ1-2, with 10 bases that match TRBD1. The germline CDR1 and CDR2 sequences are SGHRS and YFSETQ. J gave up 8 bases and V 5 bases, and 9 bases lay outside the gene matches. The CDR3 has 14 residues. The CDR3 reads CASRTGQGGNGYTF. The CDR3 DNA reads TGCGCCAGCAGAACCGGACAGGGGGGGAACGGCTACACCTTC.

This clone appeared once. The CDR3 DNA reads TGTGCCAGCAGCCCTAGTACCTATGGCTACACCTTC. The encoded protein is CASSPSTYGYTF. This chain joins TRBV2 and TRBJ1-2, with unresolved D. Germline V gene sequence: CDR1 SNHLY, CDR2 FYNNEI. V dropped 6 bases and J dropped 4 bases, with 9 bases sitting between them. The CDR3 is made up of 12 amino acids. The variable domain in full, with the rest retrieved from reference TRBV2 and TRBJ1-2, is EPEVTQTPSHQVTQMGQEVILRCVPISNHLYFYWYRQILGQKVEFLVSFYNNEISEKSEIFDDQFSVERPDGSNFTLKIRSTKLEDSAMYFCASSPSTYGYTFGSGTRLTVV.